This record covers a single T cell receptor (beta chain). This clonotype turned up a few times. Its specific antigen is unknown. Base qualities are missing; no much larger clone stands one base away. V and J are truncated by 6 bases and 2 bases respectively, leaving an intervening sequence of 14 bases. Reading the germline V gene gives CDR1 MNHEY and CDR2 SVGAGI. From the cysteine through the phenylalanine, the CDR3 covers 15 amino acids. Of all the DNA, just the CDR3 is kept, 45 bases in frame from base 1. The data belong to a study of T-cell memory formation after mild COVID-19 (dated by TCRdb to the early 2020s). Describing the broader study: TCR sequence clusters from the two donors were largely donor specific. The cohort comprised two young, previously healthy adult volunteers, one female and one male. In a couple of donors, T-cell clones that expanded and contracted after mild COVID-19 were followed by sequencing TCRalpha and TCRbeta repertoires longitudinally.

Study-wide conclusions, independent of this receptor: Only a couple of mild cases were covered in the study, and larger cohorts including severe cases with pre-infection samples were considered necessary. SARS-CoV-2 specificity was not confirmed for the second-wave clones peaking on day 37. Contracting CD4+ clones were located mainly in the CM and EM memory subsets, whereas CD8+ clones were found to be enriched in EMRA. Balanced CD4/CD8 phenotypes were observed for clones contracting from day 15 to 85, whereas a bias towards CD4+ was observed for a second wave of clones expanding from day 15 to 37. The detection of some responding clones in pre-infection memory suggests that pre-existing cross-reactive memory T cells joined the SARS-CoV-2 response.

Ficoll-Paque density gradient centrifugation was the method used to isolate PBMCs. Sequencer: Illumina NovaSeq 6000. Using 5'RACE with constant-segment primers, TCRalpha and TCRbeta cDNA libraries were constructed, with sample barcodes and unique molecular identifiers added in the process. RNA was extracted from every sample with Trizol reagent. Amplification of the libraries took two PCR steps, and the second step added a second sample barcode plus Illumina TruSeq adapters. Sequencing of libraries was performed on an Illumina NovaSeq with 2 x 150 bp paired-end reads. For the original study's pipeline: Reads were demultiplexed and collapsed into UMI-guided consensus sequences with migec v1.2.7. Using mixcr v2.1.11, the UMI consensuses were aligned to TRA and TRB V and J templates and assembled into clonotypes. A clonotype was counted as expanded or contracted only when both edgeR and NoisET called the clonotype significant, with the noise models trained on biological replicates. For edgeR calls, the cutoffs were a false discovery rate-adjusted p below 0.01 and a log2 fold-change threshold of 1. As an exploratory analysis of dynamics, max-normalized trajectories of the 1000 most abundant clonotypes were examined with PCA combined with hierarchical clustering. The CD4 or CD8 phenotype of responding clones was assigned using the separately sequenced CD4+ and CD8+ repertoires. In-frame beta chains were kept once TCRdb had trimmed the public reads at Q25 with fastp and called clones with MiXCR. CDR3 protein sequences are deduplicated, and each keeps its most common genes and DNA. TCRdb's processing, not the study's, gives the V and J calls here. For this sample there are over 500,000 distinct CDR3 sequences; around 15% appear just once. The ten biggest clones cover around 8.1% of the sample.

The clonotype comes from an adult woman who had mild COVID-19 (a few samples of this study predate the infection). The sample titles of this study are shuffled in the database, so cell type and time point are left out; the donor was told from shared clones. What was sequenced was PBMCs or a T cell subset sorted from them (not recorded which). The chain is assembled from TRBV6-5 and TRBJ1-5; the D gene cannot be resolved reliably. The CDR3 loop reads CASSDASRGNQPQHF. The sequenced DNA is TGTGCCAGCAGCGACGCATCGAGGGGCAATCAGCCCCAGCATTTT.